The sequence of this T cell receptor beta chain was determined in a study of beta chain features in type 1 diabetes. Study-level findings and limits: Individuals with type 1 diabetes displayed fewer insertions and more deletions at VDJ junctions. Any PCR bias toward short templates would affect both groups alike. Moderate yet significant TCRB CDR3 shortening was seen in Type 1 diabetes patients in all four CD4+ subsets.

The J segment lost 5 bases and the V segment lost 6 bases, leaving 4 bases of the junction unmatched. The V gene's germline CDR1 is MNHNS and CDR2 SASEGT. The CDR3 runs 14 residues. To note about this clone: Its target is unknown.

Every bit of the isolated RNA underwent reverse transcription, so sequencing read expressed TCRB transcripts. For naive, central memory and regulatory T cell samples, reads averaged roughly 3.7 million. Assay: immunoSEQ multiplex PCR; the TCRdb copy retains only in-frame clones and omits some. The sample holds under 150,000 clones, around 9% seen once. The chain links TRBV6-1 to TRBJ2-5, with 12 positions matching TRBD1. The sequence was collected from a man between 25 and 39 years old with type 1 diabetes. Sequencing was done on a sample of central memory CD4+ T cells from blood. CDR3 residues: CASRRGQGAETQYF. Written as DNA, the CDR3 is TGTGCCAGCAGGCGGGGACAGGGGGCTGAGACCCAGTACTTC.